What follows describes a single T cell receptor beta chain. Its antigen is unknown. The germline gives CDR1 LNHDA, CDR2 SQIVND (reference sequence). The CDR3 spans 14 residues. The data were taken from a study of T cells expressing NK-cell markers. Study-wide findings and caveats: The study found these clonotypes also leading the CD3+CD56-NKG2C+ fraction in a few donors.

Each CDR3 protein gets one entry in TCRdb, which reprocessed the 5' RACE reads and gives no DNA. This listing includes around 380,000 distinct CDR3 sequences. The TCR sequence derives from a woman aged 45-65 years in good health. The chain combines TRBV19 with TRBJ2-6; TCRdb's D call, TRBD2, is unchecked because there is no DNA. The specimen sequenced was blood T cells: a sorted CD56 or NKG2C T cell subset, CD4+ or CD8+ T cells, or bulk PBMC T cells (not recorded which). CDR3 residues: CASGSREEANVLTF.